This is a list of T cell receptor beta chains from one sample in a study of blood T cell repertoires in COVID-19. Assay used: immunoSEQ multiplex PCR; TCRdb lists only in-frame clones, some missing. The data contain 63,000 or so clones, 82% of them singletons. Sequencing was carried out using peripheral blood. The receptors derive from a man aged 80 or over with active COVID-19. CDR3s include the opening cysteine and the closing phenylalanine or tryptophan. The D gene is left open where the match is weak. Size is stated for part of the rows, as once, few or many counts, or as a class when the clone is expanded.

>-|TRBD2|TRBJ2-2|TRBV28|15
CASSSPSGRPGELFF
TGTGCCAGCAGTTCCCCTAGCGGGAGACCCGGGGAGCTGTTTTTT
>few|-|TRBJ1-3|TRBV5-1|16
CASRLEGVGSGNTIYF
TGCGCCAGCCGCCTGGAGGGAGTGGGCTCTGGAAACACCATATATTTT
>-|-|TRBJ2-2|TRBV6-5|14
CASRGQVNTGELFF
TGTGCCAGCAGGGGACAAGTGAACACCGGGGAGCTGTTTTTT
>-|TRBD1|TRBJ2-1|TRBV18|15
CASSPQGALNNEQFF
TGTGCCAGCTCACCACAGGGGGCGCTGAACAATGAGCAGTTCTTC
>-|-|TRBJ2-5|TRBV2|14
CASSNGGAQETQYF
TGTGCCAGCAGCAACGGGGGAGCACAAGAGACCCAGTACTTC
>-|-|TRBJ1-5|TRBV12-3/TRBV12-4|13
CASSKQENQPQHF
TGTGCCAGCAGTAAACAGGAAAATCAGCCCCAGCATTTT
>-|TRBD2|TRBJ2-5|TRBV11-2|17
CASSLRASGFTKETQYF
TGTGCCAGCAGCTTACGGGCTAGCGGGTTTACTAAAGAGACCCAGTACTTC
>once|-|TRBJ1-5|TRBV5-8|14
CASSLGQINQPQHF
TGTGCCAGCAGCTTGGGACAAATCAATCAGCCCCAGCATTTT
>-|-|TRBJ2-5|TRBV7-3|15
CASSLSARAGETQYF
TGTGCCAGCAGCTTAAGTGCGAGGGCCGGGGAGACCCAGTACTTC
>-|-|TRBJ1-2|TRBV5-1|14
CASSLTTGPYGYTF
TGCGCCAGCAGCTTGACGACAGGCCCGTATGGCTACACCTTC
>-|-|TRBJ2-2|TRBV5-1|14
CASSLEAGTGELFF
TGCGCCAGCAGCTTGGAGGCGGGCACCGGGGAGCTGTTTTTT
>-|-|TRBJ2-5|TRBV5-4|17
CASSPGLGPRGQETQYF
TGTGCCAGCAGCCCCGGACTAGGCCCGAGGGGGCAAGAGACCCAGTACTTC
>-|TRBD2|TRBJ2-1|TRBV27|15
CASRSSGSSYNEQFF
TGTGCCAGCAGATCTAGCGGGAGCTCCTACAATGAGCAGTTCTTC
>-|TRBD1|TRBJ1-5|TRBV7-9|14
CASSRQGGNQPQHF
TGTGCCAGCAGCCGACAGGGGGGCAATCAGCCCCAGCATTTT
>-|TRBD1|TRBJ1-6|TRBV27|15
CASSSGQGRNSPLHF
TGTGCCAGCAGTTCCGGACAGGGTAGGAATTCACCCCTCCACTTT
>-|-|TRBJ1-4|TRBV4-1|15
CASSSSLATNEKLFF
TGCGCCAGCAGCTCATCGTTAGCAACTAATGAAAAACTGTTTTTT
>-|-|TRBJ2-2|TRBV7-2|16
CASSPQGGVGSGELFF
TGTGCCAGCAGCCCCCAAGGGGGTGTGGGGTCCGGGGAGCTGTTTTTT
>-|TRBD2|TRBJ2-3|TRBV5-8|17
CASSLGASGGNTDTQYF
TGTGCCAGCAGCTTGGGTGCTAGCGGGGGCAACACAGATACGCAGTATTTT
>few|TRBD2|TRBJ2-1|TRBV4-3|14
CASSRAGGYNEQFF
TGCGCCAGCAGCCGAGCGGGGGGGTACAATGAGCAGTTCTTC
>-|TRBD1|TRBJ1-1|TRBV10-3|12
CASRGQKGEAFF
TGTGCCAGCAGGGGGCAAAAGGGTGAAGCTTTCTTT
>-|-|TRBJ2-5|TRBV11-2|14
CATTGGAGGETQYF
TGTGCCACCACAGGTGGAGCAGGCGGTGAGACCCAGTACTTC
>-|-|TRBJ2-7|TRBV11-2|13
CASSLDNAYEQYF
TGTGCCAGCAGCCTAGACAATGCCTACGAGCAGTACTTC
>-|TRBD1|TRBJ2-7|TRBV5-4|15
CASSVQGQGRREQYF
TGTGCCAGCAGCGTACAGGGACAGGGGAGAAGGGAGCAGTACTTC
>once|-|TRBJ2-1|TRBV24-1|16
CATSDPRRVRNNEQFF
TGTGCCACCAGTGACCCACGCAGGGTTCGGAACAATGAGCAGTTCTTC
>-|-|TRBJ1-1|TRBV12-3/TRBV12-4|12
CASSHPSGEAFF
TGTGCCAGCAGTCACCCCTCAGGGGAAGCTTTCTTT
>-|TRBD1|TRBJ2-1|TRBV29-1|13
CSVTTGGLAEQFF
TGCAGCGTAACGACAGGGGGCCTGGCTGAGCAGTTCTTC
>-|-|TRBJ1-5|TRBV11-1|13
CASSREGGLPQHF
TGTGCCAGTAGCAGAGAAGGAGGTCTGCCCCAGCATTTT
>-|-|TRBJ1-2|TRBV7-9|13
CASSLWQSYGYTF
TGTGCCAGCAGCTTATGGCAGTCCTATGGCTACACCTTC
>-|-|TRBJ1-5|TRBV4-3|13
CASSQDRGQPQHF
TGCGCCAGCAGCCAAGATCGCGGGCAGCCCCAGCATTTT
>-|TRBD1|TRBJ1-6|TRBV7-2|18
CASSLAGQGASYNSPLHF
TGTGCCAGCAGCTTAGCGGGACAGGGGGCGTCCTATAATTCACCCCTCCACTTT
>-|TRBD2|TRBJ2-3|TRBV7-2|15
CASSRERGGTDTQYF
TGTGCCAGCAGCCGCGAGCGGGGGGGCACTGATACGCAGTATTTT
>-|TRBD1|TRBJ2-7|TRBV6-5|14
CASSSRTGYHEQYF
TGTGCCAGCAGTTCCAGGACAGGATATCACGAGCAGTACTTC
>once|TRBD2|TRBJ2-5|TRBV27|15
CASSGTRGARETQYF
TGTGCCAGCTCCGGGACTAGGGGGGCGCGGGAGACCCAGTACTTC